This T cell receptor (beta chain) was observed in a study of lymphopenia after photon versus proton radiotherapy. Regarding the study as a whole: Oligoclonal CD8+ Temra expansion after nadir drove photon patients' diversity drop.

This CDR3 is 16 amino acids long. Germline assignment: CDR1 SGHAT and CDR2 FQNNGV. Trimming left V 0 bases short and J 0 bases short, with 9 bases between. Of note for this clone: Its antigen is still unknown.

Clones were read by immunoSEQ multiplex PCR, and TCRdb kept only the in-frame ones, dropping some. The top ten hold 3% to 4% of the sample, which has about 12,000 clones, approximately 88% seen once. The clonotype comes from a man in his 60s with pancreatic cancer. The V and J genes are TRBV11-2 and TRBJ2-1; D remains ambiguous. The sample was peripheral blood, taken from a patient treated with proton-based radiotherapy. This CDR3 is CASSLEPRSSYNEQFF. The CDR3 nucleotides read TGTGCCAGCAGCTTAGAGCCTAGGAGCTCCTACAATGAGCAGTTCTTC.